This TCR beta chain emerged from a study of blood T cell repertoires in COVID-19 (dated by TCRdb to about 2020). Looking at the study overall: Samples covering the acute and convalescent phases of COVID-19 were provided by collaborators in the United States, Italy and Spain. A freely available public database, intended as a resource for researchers studying the immune response to SARS-CoV-2, is where the repertoires were released. Deeply sampled blood TCRbeta repertoires from subjects exposed to, actively infected with, or recovered from COVID-19 were included in the dataset. Samples came from the ongoing ImmuneRACE study (first 160 participants) plus 1,254 subjects from 6 global collaborators. A de-identified subject ID, COVID-19 status, age in years and sex were almost always included in the sample metadata. Where available, HLA class I and class II types were obtained from metadata supplied by the sample provider rather than from assay-based typing. The material from the prospective study consisted of cDNA or gDNA derived from T cells, B-cell-depleted T cells, or PBMCs. The paper's findings and limits, for the study overall: How much clinical and demographic metadata was included differed by source and by participant, and the metadata was provided uncurated.

Germline trimming: 5 bases from V, 0 bases from J; junction bases outside gene matches: 8. The CDR3 measures 16 amino acids from cysteine to phenylalanine. The entry retains the CDR3 DNA only, 48 bases that are in frame from base 1. The germline V gene encodes CDR1 ENHRY and CDR2 SYGVKD. Participants in the prospective study were aged 18 to 89 years, lived in 20 to 30 United States geographic areas, and enrolled through a virtual design. In the prospective study, participants were assigned to cohorts based on the clinical history participants reported in a screening survey and a study questionnaire. Recovered participants in ImmuneRACE Cohort 3 were defined by two consecutive negative NP/OP PCR tests, clearance by a healthcare professional, or resolution of symptoms. In the prospective study, whole blood, serum and a nasopharyngeal or oropharyngeal swab were collected from each participant by mobile phlebotomists. Over a roughly 2-month period, participants in the prospective study had the option of providing additional blood draws and questionnaires. Blood samples from the prospective study were shipped frozen or at room temperature prior to DNA extraction.

Worth noting for this clone: The antigen it recognizes is unknown. No much larger clone exists at a distance of one base, and base qualities are not known.

TCRbeta CDR3 regions were amplified from genomic DNA using the immunoSEQ Assay, a bias-controlled multiplex PCR. Per the authors' processing: The number of nucleated cells in each sample was estimated by amplification of reference gene primers within the assay. To quantify the absolute abundance of each unique TCRbeta CDR3 rearrangement, sequence reads were collapsed and filtered. For each sample, productive Simpson clonality was calculated as the square root of Simpson's diversity index across productive rearrangements. TCRdb limited this immuneACCESS table to in-frame rearrangements with V and J called. A share of clones is missing; checked studies link under half to unresolved V genes, and the rest is unexplained. V and J calls and clone size are given by that table; D and trimming were obtained from the DNA. This sample is represented by under 200,000 clones; about 86% of them were singletons. The ten biggest clones cover under 9.5% of the sample.

This clonotype was obtained from a middle-aged man who had recovered from COVID-19. The V and J segments used are TRBV10-3 and TRBJ2-7, and TRBD1 matches 9 of the central bases. Material: PBMCs or T cells enriched from blood (not recorded which). The sequence in DNA is TGTGCCATCAGTTCCATCGGACAGGGGAGCTCCTACGAGCAGTACTTC. This yields the protein CAISSIGQGSSYEQYF.